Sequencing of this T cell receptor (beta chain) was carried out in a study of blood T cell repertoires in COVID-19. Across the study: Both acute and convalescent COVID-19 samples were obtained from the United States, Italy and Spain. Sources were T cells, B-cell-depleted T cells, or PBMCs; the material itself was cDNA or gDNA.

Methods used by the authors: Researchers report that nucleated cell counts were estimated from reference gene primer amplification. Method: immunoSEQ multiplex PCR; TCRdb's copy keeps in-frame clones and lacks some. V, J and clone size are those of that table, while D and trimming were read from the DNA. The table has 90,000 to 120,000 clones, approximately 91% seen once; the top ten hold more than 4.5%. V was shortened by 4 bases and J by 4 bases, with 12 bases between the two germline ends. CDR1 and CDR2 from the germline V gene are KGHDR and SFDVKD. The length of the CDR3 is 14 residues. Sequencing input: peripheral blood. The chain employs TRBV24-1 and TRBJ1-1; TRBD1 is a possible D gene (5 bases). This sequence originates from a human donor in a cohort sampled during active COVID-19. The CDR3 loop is CATSDPGRSTEAFF. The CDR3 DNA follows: TGTGCCACCAGTGACCCAGGGAGGAGCACTGAAGCTTTCTTT.